This T cell receptor beta chain emerged from a study of blood T cell repertoires in COVID-19. Study-level information: Acute and convalescent COVID-19 specimens originated in the United States, Italy and Spain.

Looked up from germline, CDR1 is LNHDA and CDR2 is SQIVND (reference sequence). J lost 4 bases, V lost 3 bases, and 11 bases had no gene match. CDR3 length: 17 amino acids. The study recruited people aged roughly 18 to 95 years across 20 to 30 US areas. Clinical history reported by participants formed the basis on which cohorts were assigned. Authors' processing steps: Reference gene primers were amplified, and this amplification served to estimate nucleated cell counts. This table comes from immunoSEQ multiplex PCR, and its TCRdb copy is limited to in-frame clones, with some not included. That table gives V, J and clone size, and the DNA gave D and trimming. The sample records 250,000 to 300,000 clones, roughly 93% being singletons.

Material: PBMCs or T cells enriched from blood (not recorded which). V usage is TRBV19 and J usage is TRBJ1-2, with 10 nucleotides matching TRBD1. The TCR sequence derives from a woman in her forties with acute COVID-19. The chain's CDR3 is CASSMDPDRGRAYGYTF. In DNA form, the CDR3 reads TGTGCCAGTAGTATGGACCCTGACAGGGGGCGCGCCTATGGCTACACCTTC.